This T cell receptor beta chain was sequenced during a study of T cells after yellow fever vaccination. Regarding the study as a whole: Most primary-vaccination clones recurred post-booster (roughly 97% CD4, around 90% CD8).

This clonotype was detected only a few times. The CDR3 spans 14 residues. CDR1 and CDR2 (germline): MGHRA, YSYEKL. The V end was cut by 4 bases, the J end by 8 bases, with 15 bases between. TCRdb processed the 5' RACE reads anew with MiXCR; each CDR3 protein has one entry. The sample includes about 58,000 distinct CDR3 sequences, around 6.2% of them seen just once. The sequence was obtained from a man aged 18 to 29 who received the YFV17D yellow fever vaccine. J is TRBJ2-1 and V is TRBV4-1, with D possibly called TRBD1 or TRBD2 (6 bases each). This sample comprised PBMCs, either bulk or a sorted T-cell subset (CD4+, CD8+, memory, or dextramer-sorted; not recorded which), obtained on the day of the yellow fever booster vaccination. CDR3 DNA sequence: TGCGCCAGCAGCCCGGGGGCGCGGTTGGATGAGCAGTTCTTC. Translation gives CASSPGARLDEQFF.